A selection of T cell receptor beta chains follows, all from one sample in a study of blood T cells in healthy people across ages. TCRdb reanalysed the 5' RACE reads using MiXCR and keeps one entry per CDR3 protein. The table records approximately 690,000 distinct CDR3 sequences, less than 45% of them present only once. Source material: blood. These TCRs come from a man at least 80 years old in good health. Both conserved end residues are part of each CDR3. The order of the fields is J gene, D gene, clone size, V gene, CDR3 protein, CDR3 DNA. A D gene is named only where the DNA matches it firmly. Size tells how often a clone was seen (once, few, many) or the class of an expanded clone, and some rows leave it out.

j_gene: TRBJ2-7; d_gene: NA; abundance: few; v_gene: TRBV20-1; CDR3aa: CSAKPSADYEQYF; CDR3nt: TGCAGTGCTAAGCCCTCAGCGGACTACGAGCAGTACTTC
j_gene: TRBJ2-7; d_gene: NA; abundance: few; v_gene: TRBV5-6; CDR3aa: CASSLIITGITHEQYF; CDR3nt: TGTGCCAGCAGCTTGATAATAACAGGGATTACCCACGAGCAGTACTTC
j_gene: TRBJ1-2; d_gene: NA; abundance: many; v_gene: TRBV20-1; CDR3aa: CSARDPVETNDGYTF; CDR3nt: TGCAGTGCTAGAGATCCTGTGGAGACCAATGATGGCTACACCTTC
j_gene: TRBJ2-1; d_gene: TRBD2; abundance: NA; v_gene: TRBV6-5; CDR3aa: CASSYSTLAGGNEQFF; CDR3nt: TGTGCCAGCAGTTACTCGACCCTAGCGGGGGGCAATGAGCAGTTCTTC
j_gene: TRBJ2-7; d_gene: NA; abundance: NA; v_gene: TRBV30; CDR3aa: CAWRGRPWCEQYF; CDR3nt: TGTGCCTGGAGAGGACGGCCGTGGTGCGAGCAGTACTTC
j_gene: TRBJ2-3; d_gene: NA; abundance: NA; v_gene: TRBV3-1; CDR3aa: CASSQDPTESYEQYF; CDR3nt: TGTGCCAGCAGCCAAGATCCAACCGAATCCTACGAGCAGTATTTT
j_gene: TRBJ1-1; d_gene: NA; abundance: NA; v_gene: TRBV11-1; CDR3aa: CASSSQRALNTEAFF; CDR3nt: TGTGCCAGCAGCTCCCAGAGAGCACTGAACACTGAAGCTTTCTTT
j_gene: TRBJ2-5; d_gene: NA; abundance: NA; v_gene: TRBV6-2/TRBV6-3; CDR3aa: CASSYLRSAQETQYF; CDR3nt: TGTGCCAGCAGTTACTTGAGGTCCGCACAAGAGACCCAGTACTTC
j_gene: TRBJ2-6; d_gene: NA; abundance: NA; v_gene: TRBV7-9; CDR3aa: CASSPSIGPVSTSGANVLTF; CDR3nt: TGTGCCAGCAGCCCCTCTATAGGGCCAGTATCAACCTCTGGGGCCAACGTCCTGACTTTC
j_gene: TRBJ2-1; d_gene: TRBD2; abundance: NA; v_gene: TRBV24-1; CDR3aa: CATSDRLAGYNEQFF; CDR3nt: TGTGCCACCAGTGACCGTCTAGCGGGATACAATGAGCAGTTCTTC
j_gene: TRBJ2-1; d_gene: NA; abundance: NA; v_gene: TRBV6-2/TRBV6-3; CDR3aa: CASSDQQTQFF; CDR3nt: TGTGCCAGCAGTGACCAGCAGACCCAGTTCTTC